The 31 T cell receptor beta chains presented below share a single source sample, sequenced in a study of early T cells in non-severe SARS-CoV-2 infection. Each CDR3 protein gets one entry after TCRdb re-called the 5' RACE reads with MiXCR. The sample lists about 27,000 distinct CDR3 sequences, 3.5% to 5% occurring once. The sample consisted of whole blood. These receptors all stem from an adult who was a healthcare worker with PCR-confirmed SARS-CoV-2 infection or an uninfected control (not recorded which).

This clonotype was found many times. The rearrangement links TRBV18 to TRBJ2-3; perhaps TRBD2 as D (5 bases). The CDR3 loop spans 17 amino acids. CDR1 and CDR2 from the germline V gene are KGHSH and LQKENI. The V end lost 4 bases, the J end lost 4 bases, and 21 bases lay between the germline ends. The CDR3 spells CASSLRVASRAADTQYF. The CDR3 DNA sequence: TGTGCCAGCTCACTGCGGGTCGCTTCCCGCGCGGCAGATACGCAGTATTTT.

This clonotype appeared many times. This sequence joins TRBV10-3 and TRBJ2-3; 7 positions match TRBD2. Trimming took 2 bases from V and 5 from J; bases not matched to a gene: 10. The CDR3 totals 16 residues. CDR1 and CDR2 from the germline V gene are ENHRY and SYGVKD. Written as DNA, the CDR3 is TGTGCCATCAGTGAGGGGGAAGCGGGAAGAGGAGATACGCAGTATTTT. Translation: CAISEGEAGRGDTQYF.

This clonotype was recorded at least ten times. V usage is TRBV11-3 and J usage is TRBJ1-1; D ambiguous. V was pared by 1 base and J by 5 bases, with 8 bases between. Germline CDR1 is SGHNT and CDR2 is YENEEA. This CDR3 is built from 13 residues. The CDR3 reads CASSLARTTEAFF. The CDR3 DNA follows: TGTGCCAGCAGCTTAGCTAGGACGACTGAAGCTTTCTTT.

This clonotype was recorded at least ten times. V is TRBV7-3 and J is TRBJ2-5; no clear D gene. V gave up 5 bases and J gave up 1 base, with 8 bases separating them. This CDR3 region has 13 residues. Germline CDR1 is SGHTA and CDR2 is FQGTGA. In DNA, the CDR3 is TGTGCCAGCAGCCCTGGACCCCAAGAGACCCAGTACTTC. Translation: CASSPGPQETQYF.

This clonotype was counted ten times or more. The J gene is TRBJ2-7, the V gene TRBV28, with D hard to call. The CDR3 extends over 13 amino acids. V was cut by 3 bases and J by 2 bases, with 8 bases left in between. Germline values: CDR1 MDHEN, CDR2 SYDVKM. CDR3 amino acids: CASSFRATYEQYF. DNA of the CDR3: TGTGCCAGCAGTTTTCGGGCCACCTACGAGCAGTACTTC.

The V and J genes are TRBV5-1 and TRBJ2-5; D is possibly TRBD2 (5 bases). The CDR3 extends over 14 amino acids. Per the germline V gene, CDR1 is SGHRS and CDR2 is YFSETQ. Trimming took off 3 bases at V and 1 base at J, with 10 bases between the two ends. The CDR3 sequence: CASSSLGSQETQYF. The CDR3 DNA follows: TGCGCCAGCAGCTCCCTGGGGAGCCAAGAGACCCAGTACTTC.

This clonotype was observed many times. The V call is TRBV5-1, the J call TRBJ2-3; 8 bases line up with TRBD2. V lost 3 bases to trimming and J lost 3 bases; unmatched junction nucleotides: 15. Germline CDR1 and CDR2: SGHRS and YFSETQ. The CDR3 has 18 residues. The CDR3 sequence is CASSWTPGGAGETDTQYF. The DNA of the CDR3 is TGCGCCAGCAGCTGGACCCCCGGGGGAGCGGGAGAAACAGATACGCAGTATTTT. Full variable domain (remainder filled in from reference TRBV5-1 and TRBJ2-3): KAGVTQTPRYLIKTRGQQVTLSCSPISGHRSVSWYQQTPGQGLQFLFEYFSETQRNKGNFPGRFSGRQFSNSRSEMNVSTLELGDSALYLCASSWTPGGAGETDTQYFGPGTRLTVL.

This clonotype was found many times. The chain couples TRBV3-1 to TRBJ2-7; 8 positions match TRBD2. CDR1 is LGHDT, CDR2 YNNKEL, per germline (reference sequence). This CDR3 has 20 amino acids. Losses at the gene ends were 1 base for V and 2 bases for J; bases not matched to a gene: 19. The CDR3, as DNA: TGTGCCAGCAGCCAAGGAGGGGCTAGCGGGTCTTCGACGCGTCCCTACGAGCAGTACTTC. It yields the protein CASSQGGASGSSTRPYEQYF.

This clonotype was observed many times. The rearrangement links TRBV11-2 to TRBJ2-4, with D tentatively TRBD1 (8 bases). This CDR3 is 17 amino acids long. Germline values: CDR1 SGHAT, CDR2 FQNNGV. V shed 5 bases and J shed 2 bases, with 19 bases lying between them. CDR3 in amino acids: CASSQIDRGLTKNIQYF. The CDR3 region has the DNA TGTGCCAGCAGCCAGATTGACAGGGGACTAACCAAAAACATTCAGTACTTC.

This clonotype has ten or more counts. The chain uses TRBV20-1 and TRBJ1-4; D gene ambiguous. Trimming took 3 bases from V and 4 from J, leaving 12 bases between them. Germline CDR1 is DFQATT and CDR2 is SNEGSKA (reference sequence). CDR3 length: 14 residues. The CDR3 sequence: CSASDPNGNEKLFF. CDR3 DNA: TGCAGTGCTAGCGACCCCAACGGTAATGAAAAACTGTTTTTT.

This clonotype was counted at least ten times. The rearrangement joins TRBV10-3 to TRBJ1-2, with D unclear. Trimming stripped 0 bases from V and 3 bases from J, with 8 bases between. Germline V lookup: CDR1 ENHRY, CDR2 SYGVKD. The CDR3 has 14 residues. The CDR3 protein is CAISESSADYGYTF. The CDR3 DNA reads TGTGCCATCAGTGAGTCGTCGGCTGACTATGGCTACACCTTC.

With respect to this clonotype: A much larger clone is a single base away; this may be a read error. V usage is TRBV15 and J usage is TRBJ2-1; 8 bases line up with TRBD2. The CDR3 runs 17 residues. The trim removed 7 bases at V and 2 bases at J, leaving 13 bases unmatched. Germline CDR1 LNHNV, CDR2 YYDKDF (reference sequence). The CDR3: CATNPGGVAGPYNEQFF. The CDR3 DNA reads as TGTGCCACCAACCCCGGGGGAGTAGCGGGACCCTACAATGAGCAGTTCTTC.

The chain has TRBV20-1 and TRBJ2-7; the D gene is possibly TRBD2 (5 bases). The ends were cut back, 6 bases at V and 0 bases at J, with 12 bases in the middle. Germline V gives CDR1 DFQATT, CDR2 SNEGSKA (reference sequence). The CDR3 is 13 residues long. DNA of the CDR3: TGCAGTGCCGGACTTGGATCCTCCTACGAGCAGTACTTC. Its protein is CSAGLGSSYEQYF.

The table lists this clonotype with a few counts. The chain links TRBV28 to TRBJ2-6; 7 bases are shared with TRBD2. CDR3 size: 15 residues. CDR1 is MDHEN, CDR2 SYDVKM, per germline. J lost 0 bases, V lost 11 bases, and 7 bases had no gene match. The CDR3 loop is CAGGDVSSGANVLTF. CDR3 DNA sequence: TGTGCCGGGGGGGACGTTAGCTCTGGGGCCAACGTCCTGACTTTC.

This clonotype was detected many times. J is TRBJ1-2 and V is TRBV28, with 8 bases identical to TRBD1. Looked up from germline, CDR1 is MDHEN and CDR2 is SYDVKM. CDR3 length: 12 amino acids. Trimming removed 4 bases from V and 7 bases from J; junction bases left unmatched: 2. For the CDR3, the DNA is TGTGCCAGCAGTTCTCAGGGGGCTGGCTACACCTTC. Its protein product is CASSSQGAGYTF.

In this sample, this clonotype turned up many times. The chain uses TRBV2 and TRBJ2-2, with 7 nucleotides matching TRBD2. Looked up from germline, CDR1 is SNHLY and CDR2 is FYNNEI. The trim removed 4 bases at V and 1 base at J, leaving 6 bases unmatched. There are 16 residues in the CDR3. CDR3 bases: TGTGCCAGCAGTGCGGAAAGCGGGGTGAACACCGGGGAGCTGTTTTTT. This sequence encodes CASSAESGVNTGELFF.

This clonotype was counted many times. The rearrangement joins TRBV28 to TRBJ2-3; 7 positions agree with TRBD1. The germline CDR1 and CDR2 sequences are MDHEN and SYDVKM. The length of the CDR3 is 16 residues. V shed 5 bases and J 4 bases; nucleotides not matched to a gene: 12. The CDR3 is CASSPASGTVADTQYF. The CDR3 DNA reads TGTGCCAGCAGTCCCGCCTCCGGGACAGTCGCAGATACGCAGTATTTT.

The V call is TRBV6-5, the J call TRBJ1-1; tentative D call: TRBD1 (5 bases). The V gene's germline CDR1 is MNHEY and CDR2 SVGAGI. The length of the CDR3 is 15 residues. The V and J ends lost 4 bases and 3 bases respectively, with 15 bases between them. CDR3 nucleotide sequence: TGTGCCAGCAGTTCGGGTGGGGGACGGGACACTGAAGCTTTCTTT. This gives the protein CASSSGGGRDTEAFF.

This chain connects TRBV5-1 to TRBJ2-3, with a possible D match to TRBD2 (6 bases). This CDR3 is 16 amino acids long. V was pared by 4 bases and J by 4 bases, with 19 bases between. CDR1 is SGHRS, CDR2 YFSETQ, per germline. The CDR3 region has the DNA TGCGCCAGCAGCCCTACCGTGCAGGGAGGAGCAGATACGCAGTATTTT. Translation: CASSPTVQGGADTQYF.

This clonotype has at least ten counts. The CDR3 here is CASTPLASSPTDTQYF. CDR3 bases: TGTGCCAGCACCCCACTAGCGAGCTCCCCAACAGATACGCAGTATTTT. The chain uses TRBV27 and TRBJ2-3, with TRBD2 matching over 7 bases. Germline CDR1 and CDR2: MNHEY and SMNVEV (reference sequence). This CDR3 region has 16 residues. The V gene end was trimmed by 7 bases and the J gene end by 3 bases; junction bases not matched to a gene: 13.

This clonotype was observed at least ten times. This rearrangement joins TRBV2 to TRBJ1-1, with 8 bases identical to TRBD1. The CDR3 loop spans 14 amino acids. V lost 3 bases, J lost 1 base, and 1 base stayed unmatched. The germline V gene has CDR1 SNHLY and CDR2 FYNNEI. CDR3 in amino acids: CASSEQGANTEAFF. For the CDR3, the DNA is TGTGCCAGCAGTGAGCAGGGGGCGAACACTGAAGCTTTCTTT.

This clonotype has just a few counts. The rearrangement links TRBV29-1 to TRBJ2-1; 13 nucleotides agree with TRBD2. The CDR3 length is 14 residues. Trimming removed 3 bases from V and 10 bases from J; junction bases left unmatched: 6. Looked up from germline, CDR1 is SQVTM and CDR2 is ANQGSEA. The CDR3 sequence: CSVDKGLAGEEQFF. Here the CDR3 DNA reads TGCAGCGTTGATAAAGGACTAGCGGGAGAGGAGCAGTTCTTC.

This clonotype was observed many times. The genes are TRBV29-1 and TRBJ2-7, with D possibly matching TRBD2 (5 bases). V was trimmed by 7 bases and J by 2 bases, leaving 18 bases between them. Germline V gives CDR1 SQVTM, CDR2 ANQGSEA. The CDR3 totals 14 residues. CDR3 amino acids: CSAQSYSAPYEQYF. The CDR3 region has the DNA TGCAGCGCCCAGTCGTATAGCGCGCCCTACGAGCAGTACTTC.

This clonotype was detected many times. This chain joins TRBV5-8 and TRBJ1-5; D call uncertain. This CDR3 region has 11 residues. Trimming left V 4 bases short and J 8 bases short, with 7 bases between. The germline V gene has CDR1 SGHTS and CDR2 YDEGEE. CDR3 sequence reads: CASSPSEPQHF. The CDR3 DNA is TGTGCCAGCAGCCCGAGCGAGCCCCAGCATTTT.

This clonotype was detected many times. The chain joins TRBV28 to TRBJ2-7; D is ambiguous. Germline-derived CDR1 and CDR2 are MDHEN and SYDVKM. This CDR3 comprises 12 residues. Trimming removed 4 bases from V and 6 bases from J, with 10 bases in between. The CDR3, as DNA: TGTGCCAGCAGTTCCTCTGGGGTCGAGCAGTACTTC. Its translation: CASSSSGVEQYF.

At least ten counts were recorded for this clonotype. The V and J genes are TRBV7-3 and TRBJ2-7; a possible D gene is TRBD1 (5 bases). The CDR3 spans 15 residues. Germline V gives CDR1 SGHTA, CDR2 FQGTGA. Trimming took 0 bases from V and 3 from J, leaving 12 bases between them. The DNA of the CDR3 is TGTGCCAGCAGCTTAACAGCAGGGTTAAACTACGAGCAGTACTTC. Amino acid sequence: CASSLTAGLNYEQYF.

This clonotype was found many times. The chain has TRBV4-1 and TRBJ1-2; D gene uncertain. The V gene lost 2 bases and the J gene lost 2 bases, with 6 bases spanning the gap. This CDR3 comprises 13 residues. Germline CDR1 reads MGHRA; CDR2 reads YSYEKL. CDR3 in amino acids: CASSQIANYGYTF. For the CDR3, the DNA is TGCGCCAGCAGCCAAATTGCGAACTATGGCTACACCTTC.

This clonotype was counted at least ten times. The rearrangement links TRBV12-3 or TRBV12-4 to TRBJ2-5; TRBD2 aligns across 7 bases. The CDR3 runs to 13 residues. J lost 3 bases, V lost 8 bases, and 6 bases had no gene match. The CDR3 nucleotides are TGTGCCAGCCATGGGGCGGGAGAAGAGACCCAGTACTTC. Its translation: CASHGAGEETQYF.

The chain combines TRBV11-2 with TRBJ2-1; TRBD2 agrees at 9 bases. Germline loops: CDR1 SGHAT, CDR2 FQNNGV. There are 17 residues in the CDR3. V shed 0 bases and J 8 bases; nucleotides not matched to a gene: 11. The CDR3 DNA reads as TGTGCCAGCAGCTTAGATCAGGGGACTAGCAGTATTCATGAGCAGTTCTTC. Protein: CASSLDQGTSSIHEQFF.

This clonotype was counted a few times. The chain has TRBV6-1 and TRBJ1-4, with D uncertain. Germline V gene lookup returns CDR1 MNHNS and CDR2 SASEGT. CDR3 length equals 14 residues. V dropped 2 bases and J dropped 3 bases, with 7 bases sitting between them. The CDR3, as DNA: TGTGCCAGCAGTGAAATCCCCTCTAATGAAAAACTGTTTTTT. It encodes CASSEIPSNEKLFF.

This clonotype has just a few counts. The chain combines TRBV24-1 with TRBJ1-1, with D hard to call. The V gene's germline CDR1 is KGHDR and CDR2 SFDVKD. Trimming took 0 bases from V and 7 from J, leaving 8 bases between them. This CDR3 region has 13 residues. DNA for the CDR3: TGTGCCACCAGTGATTTGGAGGGCTATGAAGCTTTCTTT. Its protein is CATSDLEGYEAFF.